These T cell receptor beta chains were read from a single sample in a study of T cell responses to AZD1222 COVID-19 vaccine. The assay was immunoSEQ multiplex PCR, and TCRdb's table has in-frame clones only and misses some. Of 250,000 to 300,000 clones in the sample, 94% are singletons; the top ten hold 0.55%. This material consisted of peripheral blood, taken 28 days after the second AZD1222 dose. These receptors originate from an adult who received the AZD1222 COVID-19 vaccine. Each CDR3 is given with its conserved first and last residue. A D gene is named only where the DNA matches it firmly. The size of a clone is reported for some rows only, either as once, few or many, or as a class for expanded clones.

j_call: TRBJ1-5
clone_size: NA
v_call: TRBV28
d_call: TRBD1
cdr3_aa: CASSLAGTGAIYSNQPQHF
cdr3_nt: TGTGCCAGCAGTCTAGCGGGGACAGGGGCGATTTATAGCAATCAGCCCCAGCATTTT

j_call: TRBJ1-5
clone_size: NA
v_call: TRBV5-1
d_call: NA
cdr3_aa: CASSPGPGGNQPQHF
cdr3_nt: TGCGCCAGCAGCCCTGGGCCAGGAGGCAATCAGCCCCAGCATTTT

j_call: TRBJ2-7
clone_size: once
v_call: TRBV21-1
d_call: NA
cdr3_aa: CASSPVGTGREQYF
cdr3_nt: TGTGCCAGCAGCCCTGTCGGGACAGGGCGGGAGCAGTACTTC

j_call: TRBJ2-1
clone_size: NA
v_call: TRBV6-5
d_call: TRBD2
cdr3_aa: CASRSSGSSYNEQFF
cdr3_nt: TGTGCCAGCAGGTCGAGCGGGAGCTCCTACAATGAGCAGTTCTTC

j_call: TRBJ1-2
clone_size: NA
v_call: TRBV5-1
d_call: NA
cdr3_aa: CASSPDTSYGYTF
cdr3_nt: TGCGCCAGCAGCCCGGACACTTCCTATGGCTACACCTTC

j_call: TRBJ2-7
clone_size: NA
v_call: TRBV5-8
d_call: TRBD1
cdr3_aa: CASRSIGGEGYEQYF
cdr3_nt: TGTGCCAGCAGGAGTATAGGGGGCGAAGGTTACGAGCAGTACTTC

j_call: TRBJ2-1
clone_size: NA
v_call: TRBV7-2
d_call: TRBD2
cdr3_aa: CASSFSGRVSDEQFF
cdr3_nt: TGTGCCAGCAGCTTCAGCGGGAGGGTAAGCGATGAGCAGTTCTTC

j_call: TRBJ1-3
clone_size: NA
v_call: TRBV29-1
d_call: NA
cdr3_aa: CSVLEGGNTIYF
cdr3_nt: TGCAGCGTCTTAGAAGGTGGAAACACCATATATTTT

j_call: TRBJ2-6
clone_size: NA
v_call: TRBV11-2
d_call: NA
cdr3_aa: CASSLPGRSSGANVLTF
cdr3_nt: TGTGCCAGCAGCCTGCCGGGACGTAGCTCTGGGGCCAACGTCCTGACTTTC

j_call: TRBJ2-1
clone_size: NA
v_call: TRBV5-4
d_call: NA
cdr3_aa: CASSLSRGSNEQFF
cdr3_nt: TGTGCCAGCAGCCTCTCGCGGGGTTCCAATGAGCAGTTCTTC

j_call: TRBJ1-3
clone_size: NA
v_call: TRBV11-2
d_call: NA
cdr3_aa: CASSLRGRNTIYF
cdr3_nt: TGTGCCAGCAGCTTACGCGGACGAAACACCATATATTTT

j_call: TRBJ2-7
clone_size: NA
v_call: TRBV5-4
d_call: TRBD1
cdr3_aa: CASSEGQGGEQYF
cdr3_nt: TGTGCCAGCAGTGAAGGACAGGGCGGCGAGCAGTACTTC

j_call: TRBJ2-2
clone_size: NA
v_call: TRBV10-1
d_call: NA
cdr3_aa: CASSENSYTGELFF
cdr3_nt: TGCGCCAGCAGTGAAAATTCGTACACCGGGGAGCTGTTTTTT

j_call: TRBJ2-1
clone_size: NA
v_call: TRBV7-3
d_call: NA
cdr3_aa: CASSLGADNEQFF
cdr3_nt: TGTGCCAGCAGCTTAGGGGCCGACAATGAGCAGTTCTTC

j_call: TRBJ1-2
clone_size: few
v_call: TRBV7-9
d_call: NA
cdr3_aa: CASSFRIRGEGGYTF
cdr3_nt: TGTGCCAGCAGCTTCAGAATCAGGGGAGAGGGCGGCTACACCTTC

j_call: TRBJ2-2
clone_size: NA
v_call: TRBV11-3
d_call: NA
cdr3_aa: CASSLEANTGELFF
cdr3_nt: TGTGCCAGCAGCTTAGAAGCGAACACCGGGGAGCTGTTTTTT

j_call: TRBJ2-7
clone_size: NA
v_call: TRBV5-1
d_call: TRBD2
cdr3_aa: CASSFRSTSGGFSYEQYF
cdr3_nt: TGCGCCAGCAGCTTCCGGTCGACTAGCGGGGGCTTCTCCTACGAGCAGTACTTC

j_call: TRBJ1-2
clone_size: NA
v_call: TRBV7-2
d_call: NA
cdr3_aa: CASRLPGTGNYGYTF
cdr3_nt: TGTGCCAGCAGACTCCCGGGGACGGGAAACTATGGCTACACCTTC

j_call: TRBJ1-2
clone_size: NA
v_call: TRBV19
d_call: NA
cdr3_aa: CASSIEGMFNYGYTF
cdr3_nt: TGTGCCAGTAGTATAGAGGGGATGTTCAACTATGGCTACACCTTC

j_call: TRBJ1-2
clone_size: NA
v_call: TRBV5-4
d_call: NA
cdr3_aa: CASSKGGNYGYTF
cdr3_nt: TGTGCCAGCAGCAAGGGAGGGAACTATGGCTACACCTTC

j_call: TRBJ2-5
clone_size: once
v_call: TRBV9
d_call: NA
cdr3_aa: CASSVGGTQETQYF
cdr3_nt: TGTGCCAGCAGCGTAGGGGGGACCCAAGAGACCCAGTACTTC

j_call: TRBJ2-3
clone_size: NA
v_call: TRBV5-1
d_call: NA
cdr3_aa: CASSPPRGTSGDTQYF
cdr3_nt: TGCGCCAGCAGCCCCCCGAGAGGGACAAGTGGGGATACGCAGTATTTT

j_call: TRBJ1-5
clone_size: NA
v_call: TRBV7-8
d_call: NA
cdr3_aa: CASSLAYSNQPQHF
cdr3_nt: TGTGCCAGCAGCTTAGCTTATAGCAATCAGCCCCAGCATTTT

j_call: TRBJ2-1
clone_size: NA
v_call: TRBV2
d_call: NA
cdr3_aa: CASSGYSNEQFF
cdr3_nt: TGTGCCTCCTCGGGGTATTCCAATGAGCAGTTCTTC

j_call: TRBJ2-1
clone_size: NA
v_call: TRBV13
d_call: NA
cdr3_aa: CASSGGKGNEQFF
cdr3_nt: TGTGCCAGCAGTGGAGGGAAAGGAAATGAGCAGTTCTTC

j_call: TRBJ2-3
clone_size: NA
v_call: TRBV24-1
d_call: NA
cdr3_aa: CATSGRDSFTDTQYF
cdr3_nt: TGTGCCACCAGTGGGCGGGACTCATTCACAGATACGCAGTATTTT

j_call: TRBJ1-5
clone_size: NA
v_call: TRBV2
d_call: NA
cdr3_aa: CASSVESYSNQPQHF
cdr3_nt: TGTGCCAGCAGTGTCGAGTCTTATAGCAATCAGCCCCAGCATTTT

j_call: TRBJ1-2
clone_size: NA
v_call: TRBV11-3
d_call: NA
cdr3_aa: CARHLYGYTF
cdr3_nt: TGTGCCAGACACCTCTATGGCTACACCTTC

j_call: TRBJ1-2
clone_size: once
v_call: TRBV6-2/TRBV6-3
d_call: NA
cdr3_aa: CASSFGLYYGYTF
cdr3_nt: TGTGCCAGCAGTTTCGGCCTTTACTATGGCTACACCTTC

j_call: TRBJ2-6
clone_size: NA
v_call: TRBV3-1/TRBV3-2
d_call: NA
cdr3_aa: CASSARTGYSGANVLTF
cdr3_nt: TGTGCCAGCAGCGCCAGGACTGGGTACTCTGGGGCCAACGTCCTGACTTTC

j_call: TRBJ2-2
clone_size: NA
v_call: TRBV6-2/TRBV6-3
d_call: NA
cdr3_aa: CASSYHGGELFF
cdr3_nt: TGTGCCAGCAGTTACCATGGCGGGGAGCTGTTTTTT

j_call: TRBJ2-6
clone_size: NA
v_call: TRBV7-2
d_call: NA
cdr3_aa: CASSLRAPRGANVLTF
cdr3_nt: TGTGCCAGCAGCTTAAGGGCCCCAAGGGGGGCCAACGTCCTGACTTTC

j_call: TRBJ1-2
clone_size: once
v_call: TRBV7-9
d_call: NA
cdr3_aa: CASSLTKGPNGYTF
cdr3_nt: TGTGCCAGCAGCCTTACTAAGGGACCCAATGGCTACACCTTC

j_call: TRBJ2-7
clone_size: NA
v_call: TRBV9
d_call: TRBD2
cdr3_aa: CASSGGLAVSYEQYF
cdr3_nt: TGTGCCAGCAGCGGCGGACTAGCGGTCTCCTACGAGCAGTACTTC

j_call: TRBJ1-2
clone_size: NA
v_call: TRBV19
d_call: TRBD1
cdr3_aa: CASNLQGNGYTF
cdr3_nt: TGTGCCAGTAATCTACAGGGGAATGGCTACACCTTC

j_call: TRBJ2-2
clone_size: NA
v_call: TRBV7-3
d_call: NA
cdr3_aa: CASSSGLWTGELFF
cdr3_nt: TGTGCCAGCAGCTCAGGACTCTGGACCGGGGAGCTGTTTTTT

j_call: TRBJ2-7
clone_size: NA
v_call: TRBV28
d_call: TRBD2
cdr3_aa: CASSLLAGGLVAEQYF
cdr3_nt: TGTGCCAGCAGTTTGTTAGCGGGAGGGCTGGTTGCCGAGCAGTACTTC

j_call: TRBJ1-5
clone_size: once
v_call: TRBV7-9
d_call: TRBD1
cdr3_aa: CASSLGTGGRGQPQHF
cdr3_nt: TGTGCCAGCAGCTTGGGGACAGGGGGGAGGGGTCAGCCCCAGCATTTT

j_call: TRBJ1-5
clone_size: NA
v_call: TRBV10-3
d_call: NA
cdr3_aa: CAISEGTPQPQHF
cdr3_nt: TGTGCCATCAGTGAAGGGACCCCCCAGCCCCAGCATTTT

j_call: TRBJ2-7
clone_size: NA
v_call: TRBV7-9
d_call: NA
cdr3_aa: CASSTDSREQYF
cdr3_nt: TGTGCCAGCAGTACTGACAGCCGCGAGCAGTACTTC

j_call: TRBJ1-1
clone_size: once
v_call: TRBV9
d_call: NA
cdr3_aa: CASSAGPGTEAFF
cdr3_nt: TGTGCCAGCAGCGCGGGGCCGGGGACTGAAGCTTTCTTT

j_call: TRBJ2-2
clone_size: NA
v_call: TRBV5-5
d_call: TRBD2
cdr3_aa: CASSLGLAGVVTGELFF
cdr3_nt: TGTGCCAGCAGCTTGGGGCTAGCGGGAGTGGTAACCGGGGAGCTGTTTTTT

j_call: TRBJ1-5
clone_size: NA
v_call: TRBV28
d_call: TRBD1
cdr3_aa: CASSSLGQGENQPQHF
cdr3_nt: TGTGCCAGCAGTTCGTTGGGACAGGGGGAGAATCAGCCCCAGCATTTT

j_call: TRBJ2-7
clone_size: NA
v_call: TRBV2
d_call: NA
cdr3_aa: CASSAQGGEQYF
cdr3_nt: TGTGCCAGCAGTGCACAAGGGGGCGAGCAGTACTTC

j_call: TRBJ2-7
clone_size: NA
v_call: TRBV28
d_call: NA
cdr3_aa: CASSLRQGTYEQYF
cdr3_nt: TGTGCCAGCAGTTTAAGGCAGGGGACCTACGAGCAGTACTTC

j_call: TRBJ2-5
clone_size: NA
v_call: TRBV7-8
d_call: NA
cdr3_aa: CASSPRWETQYF
cdr3_nt: TGTGCCAGCAGCCCCCGCTGGGAGACCCAGTACTTC

j_call: TRBJ1-2
clone_size: NA
v_call: TRBV27
d_call: NA
cdr3_aa: CASSFSGGPDYGYTF
cdr3_nt: TGTGCCAGCAGTTTTTCCGGGGGGCCCGACTATGGCTACACCTTC

j_call: TRBJ2-4
clone_size: NA
v_call: TRBV19
d_call: NA
cdr3_aa: CASRSLAKNIQYF
cdr3_nt: TGTGCCAGTCGGAGTTTGGCCAAAAACATTCAGTACTTC

j_call: TRBJ1-4
clone_size: once
v_call: TRBV14
d_call: NA
cdr3_aa: CASSFLGGEKLFF
cdr3_nt: TGTGCCAGCAGCTTTTTAGGAGGGGAAAAACTGTTTTTT

j_call: TRBJ2-2
clone_size: NA
v_call: TRBV28
d_call: TRBD1
cdr3_aa: CASSHTGGTGELFF
cdr3_nt: TGTGCCAGCAGTCATACAGGGGGTACCGGGGAGCTGTTTTTT

j_call: TRBJ2-1
clone_size: NA
v_call: TRBV19
d_call: TRBD2
cdr3_aa: CASSISSGLNNEQFF
cdr3_nt: TGTGCCAGTAGTATAAGTAGCGGGCTCAACAATGAGCAGTTCTTC

j_call: TRBJ1-5
clone_size: NA
v_call: TRBV6-5
d_call: NA
cdr3_aa: CASSYSILGNQPQHF
cdr3_nt: TGTGCCAGCAGTTACTCGATCCTCGGCAATCAGCCCCAGCATTTT

j_call: TRBJ2-7
clone_size: NA
v_call: TRBV5-1
d_call: NA
cdr3_aa: CASSDGISYEQYF
cdr3_nt: TGCGCCAGCAGCGACGGAATCTCCTACGAGCAGTACTTC

j_call: TRBJ2-1
clone_size: NA
v_call: TRBV7-9
d_call: NA
cdr3_aa: CASSLDNGPGEQFF
cdr3_nt: TGTGCCAGCAGCTTAGATAACGGACCGGGTGAGCAGTTCTTC

j_call: TRBJ2-3
clone_size: NA
v_call: TRBV3-1/TRBV3-2
d_call: TRBD2
cdr3_aa: CASSQTSGSTDTQYF
cdr3_nt: TGTGCCAGCAGTCAGACTAGCGGGAGTACAGATACGCAGTATTTT

j_call: TRBJ1-5
clone_size: once
v_call: TRBV7-9
d_call: NA
cdr3_aa: CASSLWQGEDQPQHF
cdr3_nt: TGTGCCAGCAGCTTATGGCAGGGCGAGGATCAGCCCCAGCATTTT

j_call: TRBJ1-4
clone_size: many
v_call: TRBV2
d_call: NA
cdr3_aa: CASSEWASEKLFF
cdr3_nt: TGTGCCAGCAGTGAGTGGGCCTCGGAAAAACTGTTTTTT

j_call: TRBJ1-2
clone_size: NA
v_call: TRBV6-5
d_call: NA
cdr3_aa: CASSYSPGIYGYTF
cdr3_nt: TGTGCCAGCAGTTACTCCCCAGGGATCTATGGCTACACCTTC

j_call: TRBJ1-2
clone_size: once
v_call: TRBV24-1
d_call: NA
cdr3_aa: CATSEVGRPNGYTF
cdr3_nt: TGTGCCACCAGTGAGGTCGGGCGCCCTAATGGCTACACCTTC

j_call: TRBJ2-7
clone_size: NA
v_call: TRBV25-1
d_call: NA
cdr3_aa: CASRARGPPYEQYF
cdr3_nt: TGTGCCAGCAGGGCAAGGGGACCACCCTACGAGCAGTACTTC